This T cell receptor beta chain is from a study of metastatic and nonmetastatic thyroid tumors. For the study at large: Malignant thyroid and benign thyroid patients provided blood and tumor or nodule tissue whose repertoires were compared. The study, taken as a whole, reports: Malignant tumors reportedly showed significantly higher TCR beta diversity than benign nodules in both blood and tumor.

This clone appeared many times. Its matching antigen is unknown. None of the patients had undergone any treatment ahead of thyroid surgery. The CDR3 totals 21 residues. V dropped 7 bases and J dropped 5; count of bases not matched to a gene: 23. Germline V CDR1 and CDR2: MNHNY, SVGAGI (reference sequence). How the authors handled the data: To classify distant metastasis in papillary thyroid cancer, a model was built from CDR3 differences across clinicopathological groups. Via MiXCR, TCRdb re-called the PCR reads. The V and J calls reflect TCRdb's pipeline rather than the authors' work. The sample has about 20,000 clones, roughly 12% seen once.

This TCR derives from a female donor with papillary thyroid cancer or a benign thyroid nodule (not recorded which). Some clones in this sample may be carry-over from other donors' samples. The V and J genes are TRBV6-6 and TRBJ2-2; 12 positions match TRBD1. Input material: blood. The CDR3 is CASKILPGQGALSTRTGELFF. The DNA of the CDR3 is TGTGCCAGCAAGATACTTCCGGGACAGGGGGCCCTTTCGACTAGAACCGGGGAGCTGTTTTTT.